The clone carrying this T cell receptor beta chain occurred once. Time point reported: after dendritic cell vaccination, including at tumor progression/relapse. Blood PBMC samples: pre-vaccination, two weeks post third vaccination, and at tumor progression. This sample is part of a study of glioma-infiltrating T cells after dendritic cell vaccination. Study summary: Patients had newly diagnosed or recurrent glioblastoma and received dendritic cell vaccines. At biweekly intervals, patients got three intradermal dendritic cell vaccine injections.

V trimming: 7 bases; J trimming: 2 bases; junction bases outside the gene matches: 13. The CDR3 consists of 16 residues. Per the germline V gene, CDR1 is SEHNR and CDR2 is FQNEAQ (reference sequence). The PCR used 60 V beta and 13 J beta primers. TCRdb's table, derived via immunoSEQ multiplex PCR, lists solely in-frame clones and lacks some. The sample shows roughly 80,000 clones, roughly 87% of them seen only once. This rearrangement joins TRBV7-9 to TRBJ2-5, with 7 positions matching TRBD1. This material consisted of blood, taken after dendritic cell vaccination. The TCR sequence derives from a human donor with glioblastoma. The CDR3 loop reads CASTADRSLRQETQYF. The CDR3 DNA reads TGTGCCAGCACGGCGGACAGGAGCCTTAGACAAGAGACCCAGTACTTC.